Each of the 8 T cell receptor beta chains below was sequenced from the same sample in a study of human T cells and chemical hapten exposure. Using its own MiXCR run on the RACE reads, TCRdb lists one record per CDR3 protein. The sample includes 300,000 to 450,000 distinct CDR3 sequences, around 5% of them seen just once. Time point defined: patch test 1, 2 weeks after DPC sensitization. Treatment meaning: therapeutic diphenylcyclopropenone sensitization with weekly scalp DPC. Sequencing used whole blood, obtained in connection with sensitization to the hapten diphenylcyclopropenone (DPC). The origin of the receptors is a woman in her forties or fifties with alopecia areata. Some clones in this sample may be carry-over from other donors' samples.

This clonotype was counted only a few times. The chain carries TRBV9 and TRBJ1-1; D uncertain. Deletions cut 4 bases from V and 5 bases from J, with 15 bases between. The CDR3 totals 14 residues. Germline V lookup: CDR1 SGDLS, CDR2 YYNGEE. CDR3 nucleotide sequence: TGTGCCAGCAGCCCCCTGGGAGGGTCGACTGAAGCTTTCTTT. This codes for CASSPLGGSTEAFF.

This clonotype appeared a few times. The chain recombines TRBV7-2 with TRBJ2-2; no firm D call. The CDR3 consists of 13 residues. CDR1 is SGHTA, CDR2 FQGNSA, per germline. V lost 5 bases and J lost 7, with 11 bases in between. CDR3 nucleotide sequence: TGTGCCAGCAGCCTCCGAAGCCTCGGGGAGCTGTTTTTT. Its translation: CASSLRSLGELFF.

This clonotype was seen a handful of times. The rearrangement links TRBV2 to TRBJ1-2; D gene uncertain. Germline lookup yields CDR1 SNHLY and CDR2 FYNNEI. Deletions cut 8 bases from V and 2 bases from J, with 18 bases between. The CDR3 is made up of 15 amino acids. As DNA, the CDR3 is TGTGCCAGCCTCCCTACGGAGAGCAAGAACTATGGCTACACCTTC. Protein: CASLPTESKNYGYTF.

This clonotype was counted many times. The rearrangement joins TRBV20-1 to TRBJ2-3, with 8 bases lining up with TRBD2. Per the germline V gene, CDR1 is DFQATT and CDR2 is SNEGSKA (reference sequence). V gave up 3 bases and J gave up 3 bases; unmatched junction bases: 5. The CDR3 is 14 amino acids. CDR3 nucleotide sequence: TGCAGTGCTAGGATCGGGAGGGGAACAGATACGCAGTATTTT. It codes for CSARIGRGTDTQYF.

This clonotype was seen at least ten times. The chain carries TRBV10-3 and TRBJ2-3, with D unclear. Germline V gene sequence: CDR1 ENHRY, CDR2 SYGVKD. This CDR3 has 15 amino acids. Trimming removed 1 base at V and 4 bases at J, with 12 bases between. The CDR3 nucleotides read TGTGCCATCAGTGAGTTGGCTAGTTCAGCAGATACGCAGTATTTT. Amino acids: CAISELASSADTQYF.

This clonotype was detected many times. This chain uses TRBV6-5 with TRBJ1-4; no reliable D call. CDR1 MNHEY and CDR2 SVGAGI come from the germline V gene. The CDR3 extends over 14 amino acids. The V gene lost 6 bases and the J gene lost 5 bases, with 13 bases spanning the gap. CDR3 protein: CASSPPGVNEKLFF. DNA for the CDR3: TGTGCCAGCAGCCCTCCTGGCGTCAATGAAAAACTGTTTTTT.

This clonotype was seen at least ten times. The CDR3 sequence: CASSQEVYDTQYF. The DNA of the CDR3 is TGCGCCAGCAGCCAAGAGGTATATGATACGCAGTATTTT. The chain recombines TRBV4-1 with TRBJ2-3; no reliable D call. The V end was cut by 0 bases, the J end by 6 bases, with 7 bases between. The CDR3 is 13 amino acids. Germline V gene data show CDR1 as MGHRA and CDR2 as YSYEKL.

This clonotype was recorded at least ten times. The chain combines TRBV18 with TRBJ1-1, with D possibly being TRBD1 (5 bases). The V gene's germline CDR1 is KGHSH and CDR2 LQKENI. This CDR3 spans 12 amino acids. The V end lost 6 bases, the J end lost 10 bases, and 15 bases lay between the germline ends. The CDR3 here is CASSTDTAGAFF. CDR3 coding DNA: TGTGCCAGCTCGACAGATACGGCGGGAGCTTTCTTT.